The clone carrying this T cell receptor (beta chain) has ten or more counts. The data were taken from a study of T cells in Graves' hyperthyroidism and ophthalmopathy. Amplification targeted TCR beta CDR3 regions from RNA transcripts. The HTBI primer set drove a first-round RT-PCR of the TCR CDR3. TCRdb reprocessed the multiplex PCR reads via MiXCR and lists one record per CDR3 protein. Of under 400,000 distinct CDR3 sequences listed, 16% are singletons. Germline assignment: CDR1 SNHLY and CDR2 FYNNEI. The CDR3 length is 13 residues. J gave up 7 bases and V 11 bases, and 10 bases lay outside the gene matches.

The TCR sequence derives from a man in his thirties or forties with Graves' hyperthyroidism. The sequenced sample was blood. The chain combines TRBV2 with TRBJ1-5; 8 bases align to TRBD1. The CDR3 reads CAGTDREEQPQHF. CDR3 nucleotides: TGTGCCGGAACGGACAGGGAAGAACAGCCCCAGCATTTT. The full variable domain, rest sourced from reference TRBV2 and TRBJ1-5, is EPEVTQTPSHQVTQMGQEVILRCVPISNHLYFYWYRQILGQKVEFLVSFYNNEISEKSEIFDDQFSVERPDGSNFTLKIRSTKLEDSAMYFCAGTDREEQPQHFGDGTRLSIL.